Each of the 3 T cell receptor beta chains below was sequenced from the same sample in a study of CD8 T cells in Susac syndrome. An amount of RNA that ranged from about 0.45 to 1 ug was reverse transcribed with random hexamers. One entry per CDR3 protein results from TCRdb running MiXCR on the immunoSEQ multiplex PCR reads. The sample lists about 83,000 distinct CDR3 sequences, approximately 96% occurring once. Sequenced input: CD8+ T cells from PBMCs. The receptors stem from a human donor with Susac syndrome.

V gene TRBV7-9 combines with J gene TRBJ2-5, with 9 nucleotides matching TRBD2. After removal of 9 bases from V and 2 bases from J, the junction contained 10 bases not matched to a gene. The CDR3 loop spans 15 amino acids. From germline, CDR1 is SEHNR and CDR2 FQNEAQ (reference sequence). CDR3 amino acids: CASQTTSGTQETQYF. In DNA, the CDR3 is TGTGCCAGTCAAACGACTAGCGGTACTCAAGAGACCCAGTACTTC.

This chain connects TRBV28 to TRBJ2-7, with 11 bases fitting TRBD1. The CDR3 is 13 amino acids. From germline, CDR1 is MDHEN and CDR2 SYDVKM. Trimming removed 10 bases from V and 2 bases from J; junction bases left unmatched: 4. The CDR3: CAIRDRGTYEQYF. The CDR3 DNA sequence: TGTGCCATCCGGGACAGGGGGACCTACGAGCAGTACTTC. The whole variable domain, remainder taken from reference TRBV28 and TRBJ2-7, is DVKVTQSSRYLVKRTGEKVFLECVQDMDHENMFWYRQDPGLGLRLIYFSYDVKMKEKGDIPEGYSVSREKKERFSLILESASTNQTSMYLCAIRDRGTYEQYFGPGTRLTVT.

V gene TRBV5-1 combines with J gene TRBJ2-7; D remains unclear. The V gene lost 4 bases and the J gene lost 3 bases, with 20 bases spanning the gap. The CDR3 consists of 16 residues. Germline lookup yields CDR1 SGHRS and CDR2 YFSETQ. The CDR3 protein is CASSPLPGLVNYEQYV. CDR3 sequence (DNA): TGCGCCAGCAGCCCCCTCCCGGGCCTAGTGAACTACGAGCAGTACGTC.